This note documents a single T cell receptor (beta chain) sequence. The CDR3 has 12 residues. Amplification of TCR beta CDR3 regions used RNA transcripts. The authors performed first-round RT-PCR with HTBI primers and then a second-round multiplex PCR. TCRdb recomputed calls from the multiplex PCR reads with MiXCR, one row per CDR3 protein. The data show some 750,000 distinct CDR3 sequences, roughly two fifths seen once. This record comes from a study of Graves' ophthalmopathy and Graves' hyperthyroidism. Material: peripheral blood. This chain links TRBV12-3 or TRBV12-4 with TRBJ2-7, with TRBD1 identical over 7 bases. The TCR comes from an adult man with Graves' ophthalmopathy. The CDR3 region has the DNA TGTGCTAGTGCCAGGGACAGTGACGAGCAGTACTTC. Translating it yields CASARDSDEQYF.